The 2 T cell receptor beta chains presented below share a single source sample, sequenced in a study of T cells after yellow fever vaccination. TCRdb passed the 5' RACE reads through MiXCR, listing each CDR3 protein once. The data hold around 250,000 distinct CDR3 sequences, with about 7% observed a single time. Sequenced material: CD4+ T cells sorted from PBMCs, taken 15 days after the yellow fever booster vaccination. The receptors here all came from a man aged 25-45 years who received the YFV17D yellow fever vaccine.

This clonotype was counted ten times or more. Written as DNA, the CDR3 is TGTGCCAGCAGCCCTAGGGGGGATGGGTCACCCCTCCACTTT. This gives the protein CASSPRGDGSPLHF. The chain joins TRBV7-2 to TRBJ1-6; D is perhaps TRBD1 (6 bases). V was clipped by 5 bases and J by 10 bases, with 15 bases between them. Germline assignment: CDR1 SGHTA and CDR2 FQGNSA. The CDR3 is made up of 14 amino acids.

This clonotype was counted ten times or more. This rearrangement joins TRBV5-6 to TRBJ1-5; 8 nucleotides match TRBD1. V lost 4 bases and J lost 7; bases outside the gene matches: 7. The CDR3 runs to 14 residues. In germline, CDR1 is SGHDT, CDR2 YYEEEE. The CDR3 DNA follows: TGTGCCAGCAGCCTGGACAGGGCGAGGCAGCCCCAGCATTTT. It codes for CASSLDRARQPQHF.